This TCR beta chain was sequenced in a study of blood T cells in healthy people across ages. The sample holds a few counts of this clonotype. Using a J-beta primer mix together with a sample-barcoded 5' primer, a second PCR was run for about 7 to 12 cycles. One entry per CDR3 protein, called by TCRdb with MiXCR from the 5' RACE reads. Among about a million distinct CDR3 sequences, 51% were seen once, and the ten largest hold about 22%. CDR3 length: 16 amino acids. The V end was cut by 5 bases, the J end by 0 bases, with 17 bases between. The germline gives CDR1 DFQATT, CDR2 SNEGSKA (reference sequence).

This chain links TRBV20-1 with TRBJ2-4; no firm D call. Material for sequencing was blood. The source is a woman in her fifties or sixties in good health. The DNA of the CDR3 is TGCAGTGCTCTGATCATAACGGACCTAGCCAAAAACATTCAGTACTTC. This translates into CSALIITDLAKNIQYF.